These 9 T cell receptor beta chains were sequenced from one sample in a study of blood T cell repertoires in COVID-19. The assay was immunoSEQ multiplex PCR, and TCRdb's table has in-frame clones only and misses some. Among fewer than 200,000 clones listed, approximately 86% were seen once. Input material: peripheral blood. Receptors originate from a woman aged 80 or over with COVID-19, enrolled during active disease.

J is TRBJ1-5 and V is TRBV20-1; possibly TRBD1 for D (5 bases). Germline values: CDR1 DFQATT, CDR2 SNEGSKA (reference sequence). The CDR3 runs to 15 residues. Trimming cost V 3 bases and J 0 bases, with 12 bases left between them. The CDR3, as DNA: TGCAGTGCTAGTCACCAGGGCCCTAGCAATCAGCCCCAGCATTTT. This gives the protein CSASHQGPSNQPQHF.

The chain couples TRBV18 to TRBJ1-1; 7 positions agree with TRBD1. The V gene's germline CDR1 is KGHSH and CDR2 LQKENI. Losses at the gene ends were 3 bases for V and 1 base for J; bases not matched to a gene: 2. This CDR3 contains 14 residues. The CDR3 here is CASSPGTANTEAFF. The DNA of the CDR3 is TGTGCCAGCTCACCCGGGACAGCGAACACTGAAGCTTTCTTT.

This sequence joins TRBV6-5 and TRBJ2-2; D is perhaps TRBD1 (6 bases). Trimming removed 6 bases at V and 7 bases at J, with 18 bases between. The CDR3 extends over 15 amino acids. CDR1 is MNHEY and CDR2 is SVGAGI in the germline V gene. The CDR3 region is CASRATGQSNGELFF. In DNA, the CDR3 is TGTGCCAGCAGGGCCACCGGACAGTCGAACGGGGAGCTGTTTTTT.

This chain uses TRBV6-5 with TRBJ2-7; 8 bases are a match to TRBD1. V lost 7 bases, J lost 5 bases, and 10 bases stayed unmatched. Germline V CDR1 and CDR2: MNHEY, SVGAGI. This CDR3 is 14 amino acids long. The CDR3 protein is CASILNRGWNEQYF. As DNA, the CDR3 is TGTGCCAGCATATTGAACAGGGGGTGGAACGAGCAGTACTTC.

A word on this clone: Other nucleotide sequences in the sample specify the same CDR3. The chain uses TRBV9 and TRBJ1-5; D gene uncertain. Per the germline V gene, CDR1 is SGDLS and CDR2 is YYNGEE. This CDR3 has 14 residues. V lost 0 bases and J lost 1, with 5 bases in between. CDR3 region: CASSVDLSNQPQHF. The CDR3 DNA reads as TGTGCCAGCAGCGTAGATCTGAGCAATCAGCCCCAGCATTTT.

V is TRBV12-3 or TRBV12-4 and J is TRBJ2-7, with 11 bases matching TRBD2. The junction had 1 base not matched to a gene; V was cut back by 6 bases and J by 3 bases. There are 13 residues in the CDR3. The CDR3 is CASSGTSGYEQYF. The CDR3 DNA reads as TGTGCCAGCAGCGGGACTAGCGGCTACGAGCAGTACTTC.

This clone appeared a single time. The V and J genes are TRBV12-5 and TRBJ2-3; no reliable D call. Deletions cut 1 base from V and 4 bases from J, with 21 bases between. Germline loops: CDR1 LGHNT, CDR2 FRNRAP. There are 18 residues in the CDR3. The CDR3 DNA reads as TGTGCTAGTGGTTTGGATCCGTCGGTTTACGTCGATCCAGATACGCAGTATTTT. It codes for CASGLDPSVYVDPDTQYF. Together with reference TRBV12-5 and TRBJ2-3, the CDR3 gives the full variable domain: DARVTQTPRHKVTEMGQEVTMRCQPILGHNTVFWYRQTMMQGLELLAYFRNRAPLDDSGMPKDRFSAEMPDATLATLKIQPSEPRDSAVYFCASGLDPSVYVDPDTQYFGPGTRLTVL.

J is TRBJ1-3 and V is TRBV5-4; a possible D gene is TRBD1 (5 bases). Germline V gene data show CDR1 as SGHNT and CDR2 as YYREEE (reference sequence). Trimming pared 4 bases from V and 0 bases from J, leaving 8 bases between. CDR3 length: 14 residues. CDR3 nucleotides: TGTGCCAGCAGCAGTAGGGGCTCTGGAAACACCATATATTTT. It yields the protein CASSSRGSGNTIYF. The full variable domain, in which reference TRBV5-4 and TRBJ1-3 provide the parts outside the CDR3, is ETGVTQSPTHLIKTRGQQVTLRCSSQSGHNTVSWYQQALGQGPQFIFQYYREEENGRGNFPPRFSGLQFPNYSSELNVNALELDDSALYLCASSSRGSGNTIYFGEGSWLTVV.

V and J are TRBV7-2 and TRBJ2-7; 7 positions match TRBD2. The germline V gene encodes CDR1 SGHTA and CDR2 FQGNSA. V shed 5 bases and J 0 bases; nucleotides not matched to a gene: 10. There are 16 residues in the CDR3. The CDR3, as DNA: TGTGCCAGCAGCCCCAGGAGGCTAGCGGACTCCTACGAGCAGTACTTC. This gives the protein CASSPRRLADSYEQYF.